This TCR beta chain was profiled in a study of blood T cell repertoires in COVID-19. The overall study: The United States, Italy and Spain were the sources of the acute and convalescent COVID-19 samples. Nucleic acid was either cDNA or gDNA, and it came from T cells, B-cell-depleted T cells, or PBMCs.

Cohort 3 recovery required two negative PCRs, clearance, or symptom resolution. This clone has at least ten counts. Original handling: Estimation of nucleated cell counts relied on the amplification of reference gene primers. Profiled with immunoSEQ multiplex PCR; TCRdb holds only in-frame clones, not every one. The DNA was the basis for D and trimming; V, J and clone size are from that table. Counted here are just over 300,000 clones, approximately 91% occurring once; the ten biggest clones make up roughly 8.9%. Trimming at V came to 5 bases and at J to 12 bases, leaving 9 bases not matched to a gene. CDR1 is LGHDT, CDR2 YNNKEL, per germline (reference sequence). The CDR3 sequence is 14 residues long.

Sequenced input: PBMCs or T cells enriched from blood (not recorded which). The gene calls are TRBV3-1 (or the pseudogene TRBV3-2) and TRBJ1-4; TRBD1 matches 10 bases. The receptor was derived from a middle-aged woman who had recovered from COVID-19. The CDR3 bases are TGTGCCAGCAGCGCGGGACAGGGGAATTTGGAACTGTTTTTT. It is translated as CASSAGQGNLELFF.